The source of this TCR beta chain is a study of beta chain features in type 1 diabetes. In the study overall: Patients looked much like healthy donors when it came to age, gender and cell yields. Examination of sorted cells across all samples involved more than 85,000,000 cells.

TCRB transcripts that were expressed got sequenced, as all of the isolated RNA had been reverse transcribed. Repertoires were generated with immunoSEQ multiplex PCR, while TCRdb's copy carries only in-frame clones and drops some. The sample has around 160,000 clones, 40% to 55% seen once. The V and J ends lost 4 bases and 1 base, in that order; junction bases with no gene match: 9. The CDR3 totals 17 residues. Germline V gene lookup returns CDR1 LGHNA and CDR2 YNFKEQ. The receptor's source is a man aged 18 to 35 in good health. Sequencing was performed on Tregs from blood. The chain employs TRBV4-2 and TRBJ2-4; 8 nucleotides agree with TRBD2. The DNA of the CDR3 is TGTGCCAGCAGCCGCCCGGGAGGGGTTCGGGCCAAAAACATTCAGTACTTC. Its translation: CASSRPGGVRAKNIQYF.